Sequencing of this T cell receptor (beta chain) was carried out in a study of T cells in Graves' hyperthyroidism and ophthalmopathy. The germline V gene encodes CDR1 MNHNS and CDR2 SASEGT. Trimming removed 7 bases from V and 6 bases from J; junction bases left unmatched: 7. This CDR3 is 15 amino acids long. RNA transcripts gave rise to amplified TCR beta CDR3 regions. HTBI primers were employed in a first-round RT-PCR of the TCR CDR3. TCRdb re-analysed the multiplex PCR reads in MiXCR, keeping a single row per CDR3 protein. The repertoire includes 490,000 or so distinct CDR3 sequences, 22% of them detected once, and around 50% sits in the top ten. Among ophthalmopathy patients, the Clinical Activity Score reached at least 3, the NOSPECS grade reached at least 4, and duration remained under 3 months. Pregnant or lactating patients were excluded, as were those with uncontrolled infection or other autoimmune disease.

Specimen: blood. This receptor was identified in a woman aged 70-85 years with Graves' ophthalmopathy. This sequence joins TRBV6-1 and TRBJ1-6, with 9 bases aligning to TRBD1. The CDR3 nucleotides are TGTGCCAGCAAAATCACAGGGGGCATTAATTCACCCCTCCACTTT. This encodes CASKITGGINSPLHF.